These 5 T cell receptor beta chains share one sample of origin, sequenced in a study of blood T cell repertoires in COVID-19. The data were produced by immunoSEQ multiplex PCR, yet TCRdb's version contains in-frame clones alone and is incomplete. The sample yields 110,000 to 150,000 clones, 76% seen once. Sequenced sample: peripheral blood. The receptors stem from a man aged 55-75 years with acute or convalescent COVID-19.

The V gene is TRBV6-1, the J gene TRBJ1-5; TRBD1 agrees at 8 bases. The CDR3 spans 16 residues. CDR1 and CDR2 (germline): MNHNS, SASEGT. The V and J ends lost 2 bases and 7 bases, in that order; junction bases with no gene match: 10. The CDR3 bases are TGTGCCAGCAGTGAACAATTACAGGGGGGAAACCAGCCCCAGCATTTT. Its protein product is CASSEQLQGGNQPQHF.

The chain uses TRBV29-1 and TRBJ2-7; D not resolved. The CDR3 consists of 11 residues. The germline CDR1 and CDR2 sequences are SQVTM and ANQGSEA. V dropped 5 bases and J dropped 6 bases, with 11 bases sitting between them. The CDR3 loop reads CSVTSSIEQYF. CDR3 sequence (DNA): TGCAGCGTTACCAGTTCCATCGAGCAGTACTTC.

The chain joins TRBV4-1 to TRBJ1-1; no reliable D call. The CDR3 covers 14 residues. The germline V and J ends were trimmed by 0 bases and 10 bases, with 15 bases remaining between them. The germline V gene has CDR1 MGHRA and CDR2 YSYEKL. Here the CDR3 reads CASSQDTGRSGAFF. The CDR3 DNA reads as TGCGCCAGCAGCCAAGATACCGGAAGATCAGGAGCTTTCTTT.

The sample holds a few counts of this clone. The chain couples TRBV7-2 to TRBJ2-7, with 14 bases aligning to TRBD2. J lost 7 bases, V lost 4 bases, and 6 bases had no gene match. This CDR3 spans 15 amino acids. Per germline, CDR1 SGHTA and CDR2 FQGNSA. CDR3 loop: CASSSRLAGGQEQYF. The CDR3 DNA reads TGTGCCAGCAGCTCGAGACTAGCGGGAGGGCAGGAGCAGTACTTC. The full variable domain, completed using reference TRBV7-2 and TRBJ2-7, is GAGVSQSPSNKVTEKGKDVELRCDPISGHTALYWYRQSLGQGLEFLIYFQGNSAPDKSGLPSDRFSAERTGGSVSTLTIQRTQQEDSAVYLCASSSRLAGGQEQYFGPGTRLTVT.

The chain combines TRBV19 with TRBJ2-5; the match to TRBD1 covers 7 bases. Germline CDR1 reads LNHDA; CDR2 reads SQIVND (reference sequence). Trimming at V came to 4 bases and at J to 5 bases, leaving 4 bases not matched to a gene. This CDR3 contains 13 residues. CDR3 sequence reads: CASSTDRVETQYF. CDR3 bases: TGTGCCAGTAGTACCGACAGGGTCGAGACCCAGTACTTC. The variable domain in full, with the rest retrieved from reference TRBV19 and TRBJ2-5, is DGGITQSPKYLFRKEGQNVTLSCEQNLNHDAMYWYRQDPGQGLRLIYYSQIVNDFQKGDIAEGYSVSREKKESFPLTVTSAQKNPTAFYLCASSTDRVETQYFGPGTRLLVL.